Presented here are 23 T cell receptor beta chains from one specimen sequenced in a study of PD-L1 blockade in urothelial cancer. Sequencing was performed with immunoSEQ multiplex PCR; in TCRdb, only in-frame clones are kept and a portion is missing. The data hold about 52,000 clones, with 84% observed a single time. Time point specified: pretreatment peripheral blood. Specimen: PBMCs, collected around atezolizumab (anti-PD-L1) treatment. These receptors all stem from a man aged 50 or older with urothelial cancer.

The chain combines TRBV19 with TRBJ2-3, with 8 bases that match TRBD2. The ends lost 3 bases at V and 1 base at J; junction bases unmatched: 6. This CDR3 comprises 16 residues. The germline gives CDR1 LNHDA, CDR2 SQIVND (reference sequence). CDR3 residues: CASSMGRRGGTDTQYF. The CDR3 DNA reads TGTGCCAGTAGTATGGGTCGGCGGGGGGGCACAGATACGCAGTATTTT.

CDR3 DNA sequence: TGTGCCTCCTCTGCGGGGATAGGGGAGCAGTTCTTC. This codes for CASSAGIGEQFF. The genes are TRBV19 and TRBJ2-1; D perhaps matches TRBD2 (6 bases). The CDR3 spans 12 residues. Trimming removed 11 bases from V and 10 bases from J, with 18 bases in between. Germline-derived CDR1 and CDR2 are LNHDA and SQIVND (reference sequence).

The chain links TRBV9 to TRBJ2-1, with 13 nucleotides matching TRBD2. V lost 7 bases and J lost 7; bases outside the gene matches: 2. Germline values: CDR1 SGDLS, CDR2 YYNGEE. The CDR3 is 13 amino acids. CDR3 DNA sequence: TGTGCCAGCGGGACTAGCGGGACAAATGAGCAGTTCTTC. This codes for CASGTSGTNEQFF.

This clone came up once. Here the CDR3 reads CASSVSSGATEQYF. The CDR3 DNA reads as TGTGCCAGCAGCGTATCTAGCGGGGCAACCGAGCAGTACTTC. The chain couples TRBV9 to TRBJ2-7, with 9 bases identical to TRBD2. The V gene's germline CDR1 is SGDLS and CDR2 YYNGEE. CDR3 length equals 14 residues. The J segment lost 6 bases and the V segment lost 1 base, leaving 5 bases of the junction unmatched.

This chain links TRBV2 with TRBJ1-5, with TRBD1 matching 7 bases. Germline V gene sequence: CDR1 SNHLY, CDR2 FYNNEI. Trimming cost V 6 bases and J 1 base; bases outside gene matches: 3. The CDR3 has 14 amino acids. This CDR3 reads CASRTGSSNQPQHF. CDR3 DNA sequence: TGTGCCAGCAGGACAGGGTCCAGCAATCAGCCCCAGCATTTT.

The chain uses TRBV6-6 and TRBJ2-2; D is perhaps TRBD1 (6 bases). Germline assignment: CDR1 MNHNY and CDR2 SVGAGI (reference sequence). The V gene lost 6 bases and the J gene lost 3 bases, with 14 bases spanning the gap. The CDR3 covers 15 residues. In nucleotides, the CDR3 is TGTGCCAGCAGACCACCTCCAGGGGACACCGGGGAGCTGTTTTTT. This gives the protein CASRPPPGDTGELFF.

The V call is TRBV27, the J call TRBJ1-1; 7 nucleotides align to TRBD1. With V trimmed by 3 bases and J by 6 bases, 7 bases remained unmatched. In germline, CDR1 is MNHEY, CDR2 SMNVEV (reference sequence). The CDR3 has 14 amino acids. CDR3 nucleotides: TGTGCCAGCAGTTTCCTCGGACAGGACCCTGAAGCTTTCTTT. Protein sequence: CASSFLGQDPEAFF.

The chain carries TRBV5-1 and TRBJ2-1; D remains ambiguous. CDR3 length equals 12 residues. The germline gives CDR1 SGHRS, CDR2 YFSETQ. V was cut by 1 base and J by 10 bases, with 9 bases left in between. The CDR3 reads CASSLSWAEQFF. CDR3 nucleotide sequence: TGCGCCAGCAGCTTGAGTTGGGCCGAGCAGTTCTTC.

This clone was seen once. The chain carries TRBV30 and TRBJ2-2, with 14 bases lining up with TRBD2. The V segment lost 6 bases and the J segment 6 bases; nucleotides outside the gene matches: 6. Germline lookup yields CDR1 GTSNPN and CDR2 SVGIG (reference sequence). The CDR3 totals 15 residues. The CDR3 bases are TGTGCCTGCCCAAGACTAGCGGGGGGGCCCGGGGAGCTGTTTTTT. The encoded protein is CACPRLAGGPGELFF.

The chain joins TRBV7-6 to TRBJ2-7, with D unclear. V dropped 5 bases and J dropped 3 bases, with 17 bases sitting between them. CDR3 length: 15 residues. Germline assignment: CDR1 SGHVS and CDR2 FNYEAQ. The CDR3 DNA sequence: TGTGCCAGCAGCCCTAGTTCCAGCGTAGACTACGAGCAGTACTTC. It translates to CASSPSSSVDYEQYF.

The CDR3 sequence is CASRISGGAYEQYF. Written as DNA, the CDR3 is TGTGCCAGCAGGATTAGCGGGGGGGCTTACGAGCAGTACTTC. This chain links TRBV6-5 with TRBJ2-7; 11 bases are a match to TRBD2. The CDR3 totals 14 residues. Germline CDR1 and CDR2: MNHEY and SVGAGI. V trimming: 6 bases; J trimming: 4 bases; junction bases outside the gene matches: 5.

The chain carries TRBV19 and TRBJ2-4; 8 bases match TRBD2. The CDR3 is made up of 16 amino acids. The germline gives CDR1 LNHDA, CDR2 SQIVND (reference sequence). V lost 5 bases, J lost 0 bases, and 6 bases stayed unmatched. CDR3 protein: CASSPSGSLAKNIQYF. The CDR3 bases are TGTGCCAGTAGTCCAAGCGGGAGTTTAGCCAAAAACATTCAGTACTTC.

J is TRBJ1-1 and V is TRBV19; TRBD1 might be the D (6 bases). The germline V and J ends were trimmed by 5 bases and 4 bases, with 11 bases remaining between them. CDR1 and CDR2 (germline): LNHDA, SQIVND (reference sequence). The CDR3 is made up of 13 amino acids. Here the CDR3 reads CASSPRTATEAFF. The CDR3 DNA sequence: TGTGCCAGTAGTCCCCGGACAGCCACTGAAGCTTTCTTT.

This rearrangement joins TRBV7-8 to TRBJ2-5; 12 bases map to TRBD2. CDR3 length: 16 amino acids. The J segment lost 2 bases and the V segment lost 4 bases, leaving 5 bases of the junction unmatched. Germline CDR1 reads SGHVS; CDR2 reads FQNEAQ. CDR3 coding DNA: TGTGCCAGCAGCTCTACTAGCGGGGGGACTCAAGAGACCCAGTACTTC. It yields the protein CASSSTSGGTQETQYF.

This chain joins TRBV10-3 and TRBJ1-2, with D maybe TRBD1 (6 bases). Trimming left V 10 bases short and J 0 bases short, with 12 bases between. The CDR3 is 13 residues long. The germline CDR1 and CDR2 sequences are ENHRY and SYGVKD. The CDR3 nucleotides read TGTGCCACAAGGACAGATTCTAACTATGGCTACACCTTC. As protein: CATRTDSNYGYTF.

J is TRBJ2-7 and V is TRBV14; D is unclear. Trimming shortened V by 3 bases and J by 3 bases, and 6 bases separated the two germline ends. The CDR3 contains 12 residues. Germline CDR1 SGHDN, CDR2 FVKESK. CDR3 DNA sequence: TGTGCCAGCAGCCAGGCTTTCTACGAGCAGTACTTC. Translation gives CASSQAFYEQYF. Filled out from reference TRBV14 and TRBJ2-7, the complete variable domain reads EAGVTQFPSHSVIEKGQTVTLRCDPISGHDNLYWYRRVMGKEIKFLLHFVKESKQDESGMPNNRFLAERTGGTYSTLKVQPAELEDSGVYFCASSQAFYEQYFGPGTRLTVT.

CDR3 sequence (DNA): TGTGCCAGCAGTGTGGACAGGGGGAACATTCAGTACTTC. It encodes CASSVDRGNIQYF. This chain connects TRBV2 to TRBJ2-4; 10 bases line up with TRBD1. Trimming at V came to 4 bases and at J to 7 bases, leaving 1 base not matched to a gene. CDR3 length: 13 residues. Germline V gives CDR1 SNHLY, CDR2 FYNNEI.

The rearrangement uses TRBV27 and TRBJ2-4, with 7 bases that match TRBD1. Germline V gene lookup returns CDR1 MNHEY and CDR2 SMNVEV (reference sequence). This CDR3 spans 14 amino acids. V lost 4 bases to trimming and J lost 8 bases; unmatched junction nucleotides: 8. CDR3 amino acids: CASSSNRGWDIQYF. Written as DNA, the CDR3 is TGTGCCAGCAGTTCGAACAGGGGCTGGGACATTCAGTACTTC.

This rearrangement joins TRBV6-1 to TRBJ2-2; 13 bases map to TRBD2. Per germline, CDR1 MNHNS and CDR2 SASEGT. The CDR3 covers 15 residues. V was clipped by 4 bases and J by 8 bases; unmatched bases: 4. The CDR3, as DNA: TGTGCCAGCAGTGGGACTAGCGGGAGTAAGGGGGAGCTGTTTTTT. It encodes CASSGTSGSKGELFF.

This chain uses TRBV9 with TRBJ2-1; TRBD2 matches at 9 bases. V shed 4 bases, J shed 10 bases, and the junction held 6 bases outside the gene matches. The length of the CDR3 is 13 residues. Per the germline V gene, CDR1 is SGDLS and CDR2 is YYNGEE. CDR3 coding DNA: TGTGCCAGCAGCCAAACCCTAGCGGGAGAGCAGTTCTTC. Its protein product is CASSQTLAGEQFF.

The rearrangement joins TRBV5-8 to TRBJ1-2; perhaps TRBD1 as D (6 bases). Trimming removed 3 bases from V and 8 bases from J, with 17 bases in between. Germline V gene data show CDR1 as SGHTS and CDR2 as YDEGEE. The CDR3 has 14 amino acids. The CDR3 sequence is CASSSNDRRLGYTF. The DNA for the CDR3 is TGTGCCAGCAGCTCTAATGACAGGAGGCTAGGCTACACCTTC.

The chain employs TRBV27 and TRBJ2-1; 11 positions agree with TRBD2. Unmatched junction bases numbered 8, after V lost 5 bases and J lost 2 bases. The CDR3 runs 17 residues. CDR1 is MNHEY and CDR2 is SMNVEV in the germline V gene (reference sequence). CDR3: CASSGGPTSGAYNEQFF. In DNA, the CDR3 is TGTGCCAGCAGTGGGGGTCCGACTAGCGGGGCCTACAATGAGCAGTTCTTC.

The V and J genes are TRBV18 and TRBJ1-3, with a tentative D call TRBD1 (6 bases). The V gene lost 2 bases and the J gene lost 3 bases, with 11 bases spanning the gap. The CDR3 has 15 residues. Germline V gene sequence: CDR1 KGHSH, CDR2 LQKENI. The CDR3 coding sequence is TGTGCCAGCTCACCAAAACAGGGTGGTGGAAACACCATATATTTT. It translates to CASSPKQGGGNTIYF. Using reference TRBV18 and TRBJ1-3 for the parts outside the CDR3, the full variable domain is NAGVMQNPRHLVRRRGQEARLRCSPMKGHSHVYWYRQLPEEGLKFMVYLQKENIIDESGMPKERFSAEFPKEGPSILRIQQVVRGDSAAYFCASSPKQGGGNTIYFGEGSWLTVV.